Reported below is one T cell receptor (beta chain). The antigen is not known. Losses at the gene ends were 4 bases for V and 7 bases for J; bases not matched to a gene: 10. The germline V gene encodes CDR1 MNHEY and CDR2 SVGEGT. The CDR3 spans 16 residues. The sample is drawn from a study of identical twins' blood T cells. Libraries were made from RNA as TCR cDNA, using a modified protocol. TCRdb redid the calling of the 5' RACE reads with MiXCR, one entry per CDR3 protein. The sample includes 350,000 to 400,000 distinct CDR3 sequences, roughly 31% seen only once; the top ten take around 5.6%. Whole-study results and caveats: Shared CDR3 clonotype counts tracked mainly the product of cloneset sizes.

This sequence joins TRBV6-2 or TRBV6-3 and TRBJ2-1, with 10 bases fitting TRBD1. Sequenced input: PBMCs. The clonotype was recovered from a woman between 18 and 55 years old in good health. For the CDR3, the DNA is TGTGCCAGCAGTTCCGAGGACAGGGGGTATGAAAATGAGCAGTTCTTC. Amino acids: CASSSEDRGYENEQFF.